This TCR beta chain was recorded in a study of cytomegalovirus exposure and HLA in healthy donors. General study points: Common viral pathogens seemed, in a later analysis, to connect with several of the most significant clusters.

This clone was seen more than once but under ten times. The antigen is not known. There are 12 residues in the CDR3. CDR1 SGHAT and CDR2 FQNNGV come from the germline V gene. J lost 6 bases, V lost 4 bases, and 2 bases had no gene match. A multiplex PCR was run with 60 Vbeta primers and 13 Jbeta primers. Assay used: immunoSEQ multiplex PCR; TCRdb lists only in-frame clones, some missing. The sample records about 140,000 clones, more than 70% being singletons. The genes are TRBV11-2 and TRBJ1-2, with 7 bases lining up with TRBD1. Sequencing was done on a sample of PBMCs. This receptor was identified in a man aged 40-49 years in good health and CMV-seronegative. In DNA form, the CDR3 reads TGTGCCAGCAGCTCGACAGGGAATGGCTACACCTTC. The encoded protein is CASSSTGNGYTF.